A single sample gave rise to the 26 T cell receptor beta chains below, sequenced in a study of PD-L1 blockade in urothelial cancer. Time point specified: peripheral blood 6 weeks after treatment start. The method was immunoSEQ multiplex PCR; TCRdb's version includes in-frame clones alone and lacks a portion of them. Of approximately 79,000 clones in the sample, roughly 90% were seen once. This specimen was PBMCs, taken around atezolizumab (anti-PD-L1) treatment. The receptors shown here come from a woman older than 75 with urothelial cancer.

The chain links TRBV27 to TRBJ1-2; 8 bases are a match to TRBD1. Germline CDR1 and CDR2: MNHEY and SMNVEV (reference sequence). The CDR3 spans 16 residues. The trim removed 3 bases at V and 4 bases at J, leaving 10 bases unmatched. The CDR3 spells CASSFDRGVGSYGYTF. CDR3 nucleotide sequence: TGTGCCAGCAGTTTTGACAGGGGAGTAGGGAGCTATGGCTACACCTTC.

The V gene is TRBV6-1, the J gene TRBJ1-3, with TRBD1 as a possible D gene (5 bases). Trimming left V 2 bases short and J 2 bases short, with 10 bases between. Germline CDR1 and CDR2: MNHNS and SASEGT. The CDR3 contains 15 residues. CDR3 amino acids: CASSERDRPGNTIYF. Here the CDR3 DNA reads TGTGCCAGCAGTGAACGAGACAGACCTGGAAACACCATATATTTT.

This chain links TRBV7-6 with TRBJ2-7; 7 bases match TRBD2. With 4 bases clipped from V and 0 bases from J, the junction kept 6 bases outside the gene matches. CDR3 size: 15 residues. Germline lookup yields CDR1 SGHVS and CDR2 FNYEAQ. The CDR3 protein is CASSSGTTNSYEQYF. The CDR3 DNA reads TGTGCCAGCAGCTCCGGGACTACAAACTCCTACGAGCAGTACTTC.

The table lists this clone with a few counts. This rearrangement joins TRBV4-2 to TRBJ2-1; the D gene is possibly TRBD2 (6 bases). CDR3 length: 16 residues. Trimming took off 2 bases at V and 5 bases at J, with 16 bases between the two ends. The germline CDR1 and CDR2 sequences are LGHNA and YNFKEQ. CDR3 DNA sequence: TGTGCCAGCAGCCAATCAACCGGGACTCCGAACAATGAGCAGTTCTTC. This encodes CASSQSTGTPNNEQFF.

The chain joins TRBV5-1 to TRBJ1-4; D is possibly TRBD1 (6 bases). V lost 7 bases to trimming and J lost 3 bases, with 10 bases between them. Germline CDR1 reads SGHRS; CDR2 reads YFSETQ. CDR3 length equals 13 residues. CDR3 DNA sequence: TGCGCCAGCTCTCAGGGGTCTAATGAAAAACTGTTTTTT. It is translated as CASSQGSNEKLFF.

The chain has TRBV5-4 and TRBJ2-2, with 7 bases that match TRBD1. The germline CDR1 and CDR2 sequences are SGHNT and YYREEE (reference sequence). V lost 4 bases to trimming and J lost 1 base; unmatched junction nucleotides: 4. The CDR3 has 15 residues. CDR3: CASSRQGLNTGELFF. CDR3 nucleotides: TGTGCCAGCAGCCGACAGGGCCTGAACACCGGGGAGCTGTTTTTT.

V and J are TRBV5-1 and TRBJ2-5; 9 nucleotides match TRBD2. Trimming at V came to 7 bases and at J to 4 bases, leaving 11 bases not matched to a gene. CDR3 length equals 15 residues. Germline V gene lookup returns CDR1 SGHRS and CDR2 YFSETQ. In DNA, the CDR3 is TGCGCCAGCGCCCAGGATAGCGGGAGTACAGAGACCCAGTACTTC. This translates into CASAQDSGSTETQYF. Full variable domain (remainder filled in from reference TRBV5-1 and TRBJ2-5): KAGVTQTPRYLIKTRGQQVTLSCSPISGHRSVSWYQQTPGQGLQFLFEYFSETQRNKGNFPGRFSGRQFSNSRSEMNVSTLELGDSALYLCASAQDSGSTETQYFGPGTRLLVL.

CDR3 coding DNA: TGCGCCAGCAGTCCGGGACTAGCGGGGCAAGAGACCCAGTACTTC. Translating it yields CASSPGLAGQETQYF. The chain combines TRBV10-1 with TRBJ2-5; TRBD2 matches 13 bases. CDR1 and CDR2 from the germline V gene are WNHNN and SYGVQD (reference sequence). Germline trimming cut 5 bases from V and 2 bases from J; bases unmatched to any gene: 2. CDR3 length: 15 amino acids.

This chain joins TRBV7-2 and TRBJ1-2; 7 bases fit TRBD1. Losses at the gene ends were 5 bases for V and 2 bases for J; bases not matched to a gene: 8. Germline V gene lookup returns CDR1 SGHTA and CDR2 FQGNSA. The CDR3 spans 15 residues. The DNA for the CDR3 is TGTGCCAGCAGCCCGGACAGGCGATCCAACTATGGCTACACCTTC. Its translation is CASSPDRRSNYGYTF.

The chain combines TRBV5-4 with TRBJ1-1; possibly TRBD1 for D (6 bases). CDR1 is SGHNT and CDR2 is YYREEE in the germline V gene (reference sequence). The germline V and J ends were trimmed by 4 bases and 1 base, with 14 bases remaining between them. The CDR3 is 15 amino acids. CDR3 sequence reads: CASSPGHTRNTEAFF. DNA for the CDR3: TGTGCCAGCAGCCCGGGACACACCAGGAACACTGAAGCTTTCTTT.

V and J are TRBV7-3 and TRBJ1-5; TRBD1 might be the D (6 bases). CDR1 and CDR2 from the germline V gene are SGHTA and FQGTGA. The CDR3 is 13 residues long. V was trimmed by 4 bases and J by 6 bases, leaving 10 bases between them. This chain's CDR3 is CASSSQQGQPQHF. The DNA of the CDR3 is TGTGCCAGCAGCTCACAACAGGGTCAGCCCCAGCATTTT.

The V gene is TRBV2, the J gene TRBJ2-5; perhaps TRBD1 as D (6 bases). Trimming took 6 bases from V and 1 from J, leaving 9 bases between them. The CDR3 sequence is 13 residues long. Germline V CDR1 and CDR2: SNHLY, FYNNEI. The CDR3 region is CASSRQAQETQYF. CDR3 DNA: TGTGCCAGCAGCAGACAGGCCCAAGAGACCCAGTACTTC.

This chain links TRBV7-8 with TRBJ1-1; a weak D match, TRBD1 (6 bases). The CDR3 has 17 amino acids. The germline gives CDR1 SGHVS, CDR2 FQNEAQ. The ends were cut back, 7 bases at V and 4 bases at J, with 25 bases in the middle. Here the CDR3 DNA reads TGTGCCAGCACCCCAGGGGCGCGGGGGGCGTTGAGCACTGAAGCTTTCTTT. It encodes CASTPGARGALSTEAFF.

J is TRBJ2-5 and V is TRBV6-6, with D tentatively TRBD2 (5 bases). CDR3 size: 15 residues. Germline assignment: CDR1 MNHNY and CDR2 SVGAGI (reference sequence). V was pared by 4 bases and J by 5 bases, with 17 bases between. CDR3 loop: CASSFRTSGTETQYF. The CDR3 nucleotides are TGTGCCAGCAGTTTTCGGACGAGCGGAACGGAGACCCAGTACTTC.

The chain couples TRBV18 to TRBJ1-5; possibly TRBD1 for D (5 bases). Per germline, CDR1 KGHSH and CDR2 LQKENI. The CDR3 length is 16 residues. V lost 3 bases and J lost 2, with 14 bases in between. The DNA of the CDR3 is TGTGCCAGCTCACCGCCCTTGGCGGGGGGCAATCAGCCCCAGCATTTT. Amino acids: CASSPPLAGGNQPQHF.

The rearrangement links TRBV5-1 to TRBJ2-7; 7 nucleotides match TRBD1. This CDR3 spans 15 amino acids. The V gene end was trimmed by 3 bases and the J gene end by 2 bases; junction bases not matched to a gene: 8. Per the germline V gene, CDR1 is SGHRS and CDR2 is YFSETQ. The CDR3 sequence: CASSWTGTDAYEQYF. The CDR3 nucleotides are TGCGCCAGCAGCTGGACAGGAACAGACGCCTACGAGCAGTACTTC.

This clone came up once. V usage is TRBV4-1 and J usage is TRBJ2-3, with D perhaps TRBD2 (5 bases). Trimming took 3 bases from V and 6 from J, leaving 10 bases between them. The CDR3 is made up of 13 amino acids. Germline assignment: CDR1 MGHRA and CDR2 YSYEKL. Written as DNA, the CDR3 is TGCGCCAGCAGCCATCGTACGGGGGATACGCAGTATTTT. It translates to CASSHRTGDTQYF.

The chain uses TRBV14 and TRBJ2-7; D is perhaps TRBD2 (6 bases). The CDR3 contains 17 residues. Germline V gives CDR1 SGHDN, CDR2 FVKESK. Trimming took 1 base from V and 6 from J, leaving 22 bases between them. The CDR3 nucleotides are TGTGCCAGCAGCCAAGTGGGGTCGGCGGGACCAGCAGCCGAGCAGTACTTC. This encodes CASSQVGSAGPAAEQYF. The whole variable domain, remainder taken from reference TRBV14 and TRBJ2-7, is EAGVTQFPSHSVIEKGQTVTLRCDPISGHDNLYWYRRVMGKEIKFLLHFVKESKQDESGMPNNRFLAERTGGTYSTLKVQPAELEDSGVYFCASSQVGSAGPAAEQYFGPGTRLTVT.

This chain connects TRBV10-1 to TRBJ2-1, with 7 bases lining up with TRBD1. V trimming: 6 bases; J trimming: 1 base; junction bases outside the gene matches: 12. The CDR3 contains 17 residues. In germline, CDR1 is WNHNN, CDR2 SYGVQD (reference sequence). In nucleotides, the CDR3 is TGCGCCAGCAGCGAGGGGGCAGGGGTGTTTTCCTACAATGAGCAGTTCTTC. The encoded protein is CASSEGAGVFSYNEQFF.

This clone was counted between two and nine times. In nucleotides, the CDR3 is TGTGCCAGCAGTTTACAAGGGAGGAGCTCCTACAATGAGCAGTTCTTC. It specifies CASSLQGRSSYNEQFF. This rearrangement joins TRBV7-2 to TRBJ2-1; a weak D match, TRBD2 (6 bases). This CDR3 spans 16 amino acids. Trimming took off 6 bases at V and 0 bases at J, with 15 bases between the two ends. Germline CDR1 and CDR2: SGHTA and FQGNSA.

The CDR3 sequence: CASSLGTPYNEQFF. CDR3 nucleotide sequence: TGTGCCAGCAGTCTAGGGACTCCCTACAATGAGCAGTTCTTC. The chain is built from TRBV6-5 and TRBJ2-1, with D possibly being TRBD2 (6 bases). The CDR3 extends over 14 amino acids. Germline V lookup: CDR1 MNHEY, CDR2 SVGAGI. The V and J ends lost 5 bases and 2 bases respectively, with 10 bases between them.

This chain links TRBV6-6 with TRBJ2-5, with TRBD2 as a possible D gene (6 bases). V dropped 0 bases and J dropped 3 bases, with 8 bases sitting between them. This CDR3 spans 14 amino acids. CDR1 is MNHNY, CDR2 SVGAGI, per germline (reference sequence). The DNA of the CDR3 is TGTGCCAGCAGTTACTCGGCTAGCGAAGAGACCCAGTACTTC. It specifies CASSYSASEETQYF.

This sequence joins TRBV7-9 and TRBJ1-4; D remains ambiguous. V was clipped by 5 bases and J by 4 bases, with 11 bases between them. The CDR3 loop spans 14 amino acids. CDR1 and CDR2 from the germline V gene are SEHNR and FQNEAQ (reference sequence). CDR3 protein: CASSPSVGNEKLFF. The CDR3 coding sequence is TGTGCCAGCAGCCCCTCAGTTGGTAATGAAAAACTGTTTTTT.

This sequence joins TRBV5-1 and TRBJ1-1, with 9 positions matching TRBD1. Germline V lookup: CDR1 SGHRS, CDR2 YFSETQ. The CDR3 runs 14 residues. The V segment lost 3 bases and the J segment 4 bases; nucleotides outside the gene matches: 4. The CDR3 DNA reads TGCGCCAGCAGCTCAAGGGACAGGGCCACTGAAGCTTTCTTT. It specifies CASSSRDRATEAFF.

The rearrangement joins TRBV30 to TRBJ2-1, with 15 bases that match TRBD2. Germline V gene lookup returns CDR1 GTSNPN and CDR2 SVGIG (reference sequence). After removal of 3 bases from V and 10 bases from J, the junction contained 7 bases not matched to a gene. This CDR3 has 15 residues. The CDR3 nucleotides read TGTGCCTGGAGCCCCTCGGGACTAGCGGGAGGAGAGCAGTTCTTC. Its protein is CAWSPSGLAGGEQFF.

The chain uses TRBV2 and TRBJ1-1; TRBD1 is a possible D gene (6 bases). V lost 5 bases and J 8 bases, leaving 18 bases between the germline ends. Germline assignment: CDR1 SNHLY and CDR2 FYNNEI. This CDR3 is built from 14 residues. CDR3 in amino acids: CASSYRASGTEAFF. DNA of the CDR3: TGTGCCAGCAGTTACAGGGCGAGTGGAACGGAAGCTTTCTTT. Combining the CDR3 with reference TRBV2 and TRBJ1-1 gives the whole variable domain EPEVTQTPSHQVTQMGQEVILRCVPISNHLYFYWYRQILGQKVEFLVSFYNNEISEKSEIFDDQFSVERPDGSNFTLKIRSTKLEDSAMYFCASSYRASGTEAFFGQGTRLTVV.